Below are 11 T cell receptor beta chains sequenced from a single sample in a study of CD8+CD57+ T cells in acquired aplastic anemia. Investigators profiled TCR beta VDJ and CDR3 from genomic DNA template. TCRdb fed the reads into MiXCR, producing one record per CDR3 protein. The sample lists approximately 270,000 distinct CDR3 sequences, 45% to 65% seen once, with 8% in the top ten. Sequencing used sorted CD4+, CD8+, or CD8+CD57+ T cells (not recorded which) from PBMCs. The receptors were sampled from a human donor with severe aplastic anemia or a healthy control (not recorded which).

This chain joins TRBV14 and TRBJ2-1; D perhaps matches TRBD1 (5 bases). The CDR3 contains 16 residues. Germline-derived CDR1 and CDR2 are SGHDN and FVKESK. The V and J ends lost 5 bases and 6 bases respectively, with 20 bases between them. The CDR3 nucleotides are TGTGCCAGCAGCAAGAAGGCAGGGTCGGTATCCAATGAGCAGTTCTTC. Encoded protein: CASSKKAGSVSNEQFF.

V usage is TRBV20-1 and J usage is TRBJ2-7; TRBD2 matches 16 bases. The germline V gene has CDR1 DFQATT and CDR2 SNEGSKA (reference sequence). The CDR3 sequence is 16 residues long. V lost 5 bases and J lost 1; bases outside the gene matches: 5. CDR3 sequence: CSAGGLAGGSSYEQYF. CDR3 nucleotides: TGCAGTGCTGGGGGACTAGCGGGAGGGTCTTCCTACGAGCAGTACTTC.

The gene calls are TRBV4-2 and TRBJ2-3; the match to TRBD1 covers 7 bases. Germline CDR1 is LGHNA and CDR2 is YNFKEQ. The CDR3 consists of 14 residues. J was trimmed by 3 bases and V by 5 bases; bases with no gene match: 5. The CDR3 DNA follows: TGTGCCAGCAGCTCTCGGGACAGAACAGATACGCAGTATTTT. This sequence encodes CASSSRDRTDTQYF.

The table lists this clonotype with a few counts. This chain connects TRBV30 to TRBJ1-3, with 7 nucleotides matching TRBD1. The J segment lost 7 bases and the V segment lost 3 bases, leaving 9 bases of the junction unmatched. Germline loops: CDR1 GTSNPN, CDR2 SVGIG (reference sequence). The CDR3 extends over 14 amino acids. CDR3 in DNA: TGTGCCTGGAGCCCGGGGACAGTCTGGAACACCATATATTTT. Amino acid sequence: CAWSPGTVWNTIYF.

V is TRBV7-2 and J is TRBJ1-4, with 10 bases identical to TRBD1. The CDR3 spans 16 residues. V dropped 1 base and J dropped 2; count of bases not matched to a gene: 1. Per the germline V gene, CDR1 is SGHTA and CDR2 is FQGNSA. The CDR3 DNA reads TGTGCCAGCAGCTTAGGGGACAGGGGCACTAATGAAAAACTGTTTTTT. As protein: CASSLGDRGTNEKLFF.

The CDR3 spells CASTLLAGKNIQYF. In nucleotides, the CDR3 is TGTGCCAGCACGTTATTAGCGGGGAAAAACATTCAGTACTTC. V is TRBV2 and J is TRBJ2-4; 8 bases align to TRBD2. The CDR3 is made up of 14 amino acids. In germline, CDR1 is SNHLY, CDR2 FYNNEI. The V and J ends lost 7 bases and 4 bases, in that order; junction bases with no gene match: 6.

This clonotype was found many times. CDR3 in amino acids: CASSVGGVNYGYTF. The CDR3 nucleotides read TGTGCCAGCAGCGTAGGCGGGGTGAACTATGGCTACACCTTC. J is TRBJ1-2 and V is TRBV9; D is undetermined. This CDR3 is 14 amino acids long. Germline V gene lookup returns CDR1 SGDLS and CDR2 YYNGEE. V dropped 0 bases and J dropped 2 bases, with 8 bases sitting between them.

This clonotype showed up many times. The J gene is TRBJ1-5, the V gene TRBV12-3 or TRBV12-4, with 7 bases lining up with TRBD1. CDR3 length: 15 amino acids. V lost 3 bases to trimming and J lost 4 bases; unmatched junction nucleotides: 6. The CDR3 DNA sequence: TGTGCCAGCAGTTTTAGACAGGGTGGTAATCAGCCCCAGCATTTT. It translates to CASSFRQGGNQPQHF.

V and J are TRBV10-3 and TRBJ2-3, with 10 bases aligning to TRBD2. Trimming took 6 bases from V and 4 from J; bases not matched to a gene: 7. Germline loops: CDR1 ENHRY, CDR2 SYGVKD. The CDR3 sequence is 15 residues long. In DNA form, the CDR3 reads TGTGCCATCAGCTTCCGAGCGGGAGGGTCAGATACGCAGTATTTT. It encodes CAISFRAGGSDTQYF.

The V call is TRBV5-1, the J call TRBJ2-7, with 9 bases that match TRBD1. This CDR3 spans 15 amino acids. The germline gives CDR1 SGHRS, CDR2 YFSETQ. The J segment lost 3 bases and the V segment lost 4 bases, leaving 8 bases of the junction unmatched. CDR3 bases: TGCGCCAGCAGCCCTGACGGGACAGGGTACTACGAGCAGTACTTC. Translation: CASSPDGTGYYEQYF.

The chain recombines TRBV6-5 with TRBJ2-7; 9 positions agree with TRBD1. V lost 11 bases to trimming and J lost 2 bases; unmatched junction nucleotides: 7. This CDR3 spans 13 amino acids. The germline V gene encodes CDR1 MNHEY and CDR2 SVGAGI. The CDR3 sequence is CAVRTGDPYEQYF. The CDR3 coding sequence is TGTGCCGTGCGGACAGGGGATCCCTACGAGCAGTACTTC.